These 26 T cell receptor beta chains share one sample of origin, sequenced in a study of OX40 agonist ivuxolimab in advanced cancers. Produced via immunoSEQ multiplex PCR; TCRdb's table is partial and in-frame only. The table lists about 82,000 clones, 85% to 90% of them singletons. The specimen was CD4+ or CD8+ T cells sorted from blood, collected in a trial of the OX40 agonist ivuxolimab. The receptors shown here come from an adult with an advanced solid tumor such as melanoma, head and neck, liver or kidney cancer.

CDR3: CASSRQGSSYGYTF. The CDR3 nucleotides read TGTGCCAGTAGTAGGCAGGGGAGTAGCTATGGCTACACCTTC. This rearrangement joins TRBV19 to TRBJ1-2; possibly TRBD1 for D (6 bases). V was cut by 4 bases and J by 4 bases, with 13 bases left in between. This CDR3 has 14 amino acids. Germline V gene data show CDR1 as LNHDA and CDR2 as SQIVND (reference sequence).

This chain links TRBV4-2 with TRBJ2-3; TRBD1 matches at 9 bases. Germline CDR1 and CDR2: LGHNA and YNFKEQ. Trimming at V came to 4 bases and at J to 4 bases, leaving 9 bases not matched to a gene. The CDR3 has 16 amino acids. The CDR3 region has the DNA TGTGCCAGCAGCCTAATACCGGGACAGGGTGCAGATACGCAGTATTTT. Encoded protein: CASSLIPGQGADTQYF.

The rearrangement links TRBV6-1 to TRBJ2-5; D ambiguous. Germline V gives CDR1 MNHNS, CDR2 SASEGT. The germline V and J ends were trimmed by 2 bases and 4 bases, with 11 bases remaining between them. CDR3 length: 14 residues. CDR3 residues: CASSEFGLGETQYF. The CDR3 DNA follows: TGTGCCAGCAGTGAATTCGGGTTAGGAGAGACCCAGTACTTC.

This clone was seen only once. This chain links TRBV27 with TRBJ1-1; D is possibly TRBD1 (5 bases). V dropped 6 bases and J dropped 6 bases, with 20 bases sitting between them. Germline values: CDR1 MNHEY, CDR2 SMNVEV (reference sequence). The CDR3 loop spans 15 amino acids. The CDR3 DNA sequence: TGTGCCAGCAGCCTTATAGGGCGGAGGGGCGCTGAAGCTTTCTTT. Its protein is CASSLIGRRGAEAFF.

This clone was seen a single time. The chain combines TRBV4-1 with TRBJ2-7; 9 bases map to TRBD2. Germline values: CDR1 MGHRA, CDR2 YSYEKL. The junction had 7 bases not matched to a gene; V was cut back by 0 bases and J by 4 bases. CDR3 length equals 16 residues. The CDR3 region is CASSQDLAGLSYEQYF. As DNA, the CDR3 is TGCGCCAGCAGCCAAGATCTAGCGGGACTATCTTACGAGCAGTACTTC.

The V gene is TRBV5-8, the J gene TRBJ2-1; D possibly corresponds to TRBD2 (6 bases). Trimming cost V 2 bases and J 0 bases, with 9 bases left between them. Germline V gene data show CDR1 as SGHTS and CDR2 as YDEGEE. This CDR3 comprises 15 residues. In nucleotides, the CDR3 is TGTGCCAGCAGCTTTGGGGGGAGCTCCTACAATGAGCAGTTCTTC. It yields the protein CASSFGGSSYNEQFF.

The chain joins TRBV5-5 to TRBJ1-1, with 7 bases fitting TRBD1. J lost 6 bases, V lost 2 bases, and 7 bases had no gene match. Germline V gene sequence: CDR1 SGHKS, CDR2 YYEKEE (reference sequence). CDR3 length: 14 residues. The CDR3 sequence: CASSFGRTGPEAFF. DNA for the CDR3: TGTGCCAGCAGCTTCGGACGGACAGGTCCTGAAGCTTTCTTT. Complete variable domain (other parts from reference TRBV5-5 and TRBJ1-1): DAGVTQSPTHLIKTRGQQVTLRCSPISGHKSVSWYQQVLGQGPQFIFQYYEKEERGRGNFPDRFSARQFPNYSSELNVNALLLGDSALYLCASSFGRTGPEAFFGQGTRLTVV.

The genes are TRBV5-1 and TRBJ1-4, with D perhaps matching TRBD1 (5 bases). This CDR3 comprises 16 residues. The germline V gene encodes CDR1 SGHRS and CDR2 YFSETQ. V was pared by 3 bases and J by 2 bases, with 14 bases between. The CDR3 nucleotides read TGCGCCAGCAGCTGGGGGAATGGGGGTACTAATGAAAAACTGTTTTTT. Protein sequence: CASSWGNGGTNEKLFF.

This sequence joins TRBV5-1 and TRBJ1-3, with a possible D match to TRBD1 (5 bases). V lost 0 bases, J lost 7 bases, and 8 bases lay in between. The germline V gene encodes CDR1 SGHRS and CDR2 YFSETQ. CDR3 length: 13 amino acids. As DNA, the CDR3 is TGCGCCAGCAGCTTGGGGGACGGGAACACCATATATTTT. Residues: CASSLGDGNTIYF.

The rearrangement uses TRBV7-8 and TRBJ2-2, with D possibly matching TRBD1 (5 bases). The V end lost 4 bases, the J end lost 2 bases, and 8 bases lay between the germline ends. There are 14 residues in the CDR3. Germline V gene lookup returns CDR1 SGHVS and CDR2 FQNEAQ. The CDR3 sequence is CASSSDRNTGELFF. CDR3 nucleotide sequence: TGTGCCAGCAGCTCAGACAGAAACACCGGGGAGCTGTTTTTT.

This chain uses TRBV5-8 with TRBJ1-4; no definite D call. Trimming left V 0 bases short and J 6 bases short, with 3 bases between. Per germline, CDR1 SGHTS and CDR2 YDEGEE. The CDR3 has 12 residues. The CDR3 region is CASSLGHEKLFF. In DNA, the CDR3 is TGTGCCAGCAGCTTGGGCCATGAAAAACTGTTTTTT.

This clone was counted a few times. The genes are TRBV9 and TRBJ2-2; D may be TRBD2 (7 bases). Germline loops: CDR1 SGDLS, CDR2 YYNGEE. V lost 4 bases, J lost 6 bases, and 13 bases lay in between. This CDR3 spans 14 amino acids. CDR3 bases: TGTGCCAGCAGCCCCCGGGGGGCCTCCGGGGAGCTGTTTTTT. It yields the protein CASSPRGASGELFF.

This rearrangement joins TRBV5-1 to TRBJ2-3; the D gene is possibly TRBD1 (5 bases). The V end was cut by 4 bases, the J end by 12 bases, with 18 bases between. The CDR3 contains 13 residues. Germline loops: CDR1 SGHRS, CDR2 YFSETQ. The CDR3 spells CASSPPGFRLQYF. In DNA form, the CDR3 reads TGCGCCAGCAGCCCCCCAGGGTTCCGATTACAGTATTTT.

This clone has just one count. The chain joins TRBV20-1 to TRBJ2-1; D unresolved. Trimming stripped 4 bases from V and 5 bases from J, with 6 bases between. The CDR3 has 11 amino acids. CDR1 and CDR2 from the germline V gene are DFQATT and SNEGSKA (reference sequence). The DNA for the CDR3 is TGCAGTGCTAACTATAACAATGAGCAGTTCTTC. It is translated as CSANYNNEQFF.

This clone was seen just once. The chain uses TRBV5-1 and TRBJ2-2, with 7 bases lining up with TRBD1. This CDR3 contains 15 residues. In germline, CDR1 is SGHRS, CDR2 YFSETQ. V was pared by 0 bases and J by 5 bases, with 4 bases of the junction left unmatched. This CDR3 reads CASSLEGAETGELFF. In DNA, the CDR3 is TGCGCCAGCAGCTTGGAGGGGGCGGAGACCGGGGAGCTGTTTTTT.

The gene calls are TRBV9 and TRBJ1-3, with D unresolved. There are 16 residues in the CDR3. Deletions cut 4 bases from V and 2 bases from J, with 16 bases between. Germline CDR1 and CDR2: SGDLS and YYNGEE. CDR3 loop: CASSPGGKRAGNTIYF. The DNA for the CDR3 is TGTGCCAGCAGCCCGGGAGGGAAAAGAGCTGGAAACACCATATATTTT.

This chain connects TRBV5-1 to TRBJ2-5; TRBD2 agrees at 10 bases. The germline CDR1 and CDR2 sequences are SGHRS and YFSETQ. This CDR3 comprises 15 residues. Trimming took 1 base from V and 2 from J; bases not matched to a gene: 2. DNA for the CDR3: TGCGCCAGCAGCTTGATGACTAGCGGGCAAGAGACCCAGTACTTC. Amino acids: CASSLMTSGQETQYF.

The gene calls are TRBV27 and TRBJ2-4; D gene unclear. Germline CDR1 reads MNHEY; CDR2 reads SMNVEV (reference sequence). The CDR3 loop spans 12 amino acids. The V gene lost 4 bases and the J gene lost 7 bases, with 8 bases spanning the gap. The CDR3: CASSSVSNIQYF. CDR3 coding DNA: TGTGCCAGCAGTTCCGTCTCGAACATTCAGTACTTC.

The V gene is TRBV30, the J gene TRBJ2-3; 10 bases align to TRBD1. This CDR3 region has 15 residues. The ends lost 2 bases at V and 3 bases at J; junction bases unmatched: 5. Germline V gene data show CDR1 as GTSNPN and CDR2 as SVGIG (reference sequence). CDR3 nucleotide sequence: TGTGCCTGGAGTAGGGGACAGGGGCTAACAGATACGCAGTATTTT. Translated, it gives CAWSRGQGLTDTQYF.

The V gene is TRBV6-1, the J gene TRBJ1-3; possibly TRBD1 for D (5 bases). Germline assignment: CDR1 MNHNS and CDR2 SASEGT. The length of the CDR3 is 15 residues. With 4 bases removed from V and 4 bases from J, the gap between germline ends came to 14 bases. The CDR3 region is CASSVGQGYGNTIYF. CDR3 DNA sequence: TGTGCCAGCAGTGTGGGTCAGGGTTACGGAAACACCATATATTTT.

The chain carries TRBV5-1 and TRBJ2-5, with a possible D match to TRBD2 (6 bases). Looked up from germline, CDR1 is SGHRS and CDR2 is YFSETQ. The CDR3 is 13 residues long. V was pared by 0 bases and J by 7 bases, with 10 bases between. CDR3 DNA: TGCGCCAGCAGCTTGGGGAAGGAGGGGACCCAGTACTTC. It codes for CASSLGKEGTQYF.

The chain couples TRBV6-6 to TRBJ1-1; a weak D match, TRBD1 (5 bases). Trimming left V 9 bases short and J 2 bases short, with 13 bases between. The germline gives CDR1 MNHNY, CDR2 SVGAGI (reference sequence). CDR3 size: 13 residues. CDR3 in amino acids: CASQDSPNTEAFF. CDR3 in DNA: TGTGCCAGTCAAGACAGCCCCAACACTGAAGCTTTCTTT.

The rearrangement links TRBV6-1 to TRBJ2-5; 8 bases agree with TRBD1. The J segment lost 5 bases and the V segment lost 6 bases, leaving 5 bases of the junction unmatched. CDR1 MNHNS and CDR2 SASEGT come from the germline V gene. The CDR3 covers 13 residues. The CDR3 region is CASRAGQGETQYF. As DNA, the CDR3 is TGTGCCAGCAGGGCAGGACAGGGCGAGACCCAGTACTTC.

The genes are TRBV4-2 and TRBJ1-1; no reliable D call. CDR1 is LGHNA and CDR2 is YNFKEQ in the germline V gene. Trimming removed 4 bases from V and 0 bases from J, with 3 bases in between. CDR3 length: 12 residues. DNA of the CDR3: TGTGCCAGCAGCCCGATGAACACTGAAGCTTTCTTT. This encodes CASSPMNTEAFF.

This chain links TRBV30 with TRBJ1-3, with D possibly matching TRBD1 (5 bases). The CDR3 has 11 amino acids. CDR1 and CDR2 from the germline V gene are GTSNPN and SVGIG (reference sequence). The CDR3 region has the DNA TGTGCTGGGGGAGTGGGAAACACCATATATTTT. It is translated as CAGGVGNTIYF. Drawing the rest from reference TRBV30 and TRBJ1-3, the complete variable domain is SQTIHQWPATLVQPVGSPLSLECTVEGTSNPNLYWYRQAAGRGLQLLFYSVGIGQISSEVPQNLSASRPQDRQFILSSKKLLLSDSGFYLCAGGVGNTIYFGEGSWLTVV.

V and J are TRBV6-6 and TRBJ2-7; D remains ambiguous. This CDR3 comprises 14 residues. Germline CDR1 is MNHNY and CDR2 is SVGAGI (reference sequence). The ends were cut back, 5 bases at V and 5 bases at J, with 16 bases in the middle. CDR3 residues: CASSPRVLTHEQYF. The CDR3 DNA reads TGTGCCAGCAGTCCCCGGGTCCTAACCCACGAGCAGTACTTC.